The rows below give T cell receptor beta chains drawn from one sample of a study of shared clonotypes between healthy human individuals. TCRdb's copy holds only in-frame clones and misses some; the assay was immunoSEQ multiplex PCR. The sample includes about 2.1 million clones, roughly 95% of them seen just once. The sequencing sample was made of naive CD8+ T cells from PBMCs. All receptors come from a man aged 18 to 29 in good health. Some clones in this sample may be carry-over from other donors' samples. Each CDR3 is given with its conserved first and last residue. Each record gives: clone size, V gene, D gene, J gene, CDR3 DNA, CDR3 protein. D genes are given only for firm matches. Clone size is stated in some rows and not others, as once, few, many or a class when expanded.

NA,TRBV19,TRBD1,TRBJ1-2,TGTGCCAGTTCGGGGGGGACAGACTATGGCTACACCTTC,CASSGGTDYGYTF
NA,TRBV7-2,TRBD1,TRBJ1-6,TGTGCCAGCAGCTGGGACAGGGCGGGTTCACCCCTCCACTTT,CASSWDRAGSPLHF
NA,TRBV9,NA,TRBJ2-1,TGTGCCAGCAGCCGCCAGGGGGGTAGGGGGAATGAGCAGTTCTTC,CASSRQGGRGNEQFF
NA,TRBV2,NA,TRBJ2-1,TGTGCCAGCAAGTGGGGCCCGACCGAGTTCTTC,CASKWGPTEFF
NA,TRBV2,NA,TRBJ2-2,TGTGCCAGCAGCCCGACCGGGGAGCTGTTTTTT,CASSPTGELFF
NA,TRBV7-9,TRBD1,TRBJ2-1,TGTGCCAGCAGCGTCCGGGACAGGGTTGCTGAGCAGTTCTTC,CASSVRDRVAEQFF
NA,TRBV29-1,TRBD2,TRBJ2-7,TGCAGCGTTGGCGGGGGAGACTCCTACGAGCAGTACTTC,CSVGGGDSYEQYF
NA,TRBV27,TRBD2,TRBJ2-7,TGTGCCAGCAGTTTACTATGGACTAGCGGGTACGAGCAGTACTTC,CASSLLWTSGYEQYF
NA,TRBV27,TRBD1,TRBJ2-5,TGTGCCAGCAGTTCAGGGGGCGCGGGATGGGGACAAGAGACCCAGTACTTC,CASSSGGAGWGQETQYF
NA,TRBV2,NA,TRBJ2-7,TGTGCCAGCAGTGAACCTGGCCGGCGCTACGAGCAGTACTTC,CASSEPGRRYEQYF
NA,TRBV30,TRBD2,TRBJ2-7,TGTGCCTGGAAGGCGGGAGGGTCCTACGAGCAGTACTTC,CAWKAGGSYEQYF
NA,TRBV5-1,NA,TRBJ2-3,TGCGCCAGCAGCTTGGGAGGGCGCCCAGATACGCAGTATTTT,CASSLGGRPDTQYF
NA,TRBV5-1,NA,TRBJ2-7,TGCGCCAGCAGCCTGAACAGGGTGGAGCAGTACTTC,CASSLNRVEQYF
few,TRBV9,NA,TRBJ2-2,TGTGCCAGCAGCGTTGGCGGGAACACCGGGGAGCTGTTTTTT,CASSVGGNTGELFF
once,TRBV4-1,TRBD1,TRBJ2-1,TGCGCCAGCAGCAACCGGGACAGGGAGAATGAGCAGTTCTTC,CASSNRDRENEQFF
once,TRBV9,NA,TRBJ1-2,TGTGCCAGCAGCGTAGGAGGGCGGGATGGCTACACCTTC,CASSVGGRDGYTF
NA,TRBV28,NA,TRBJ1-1,TGTGCCAGCAGCCTCACCCTCTGGGGGGGTACTGAAGCTTTCTTT,CASSLTLWGGTEAFF
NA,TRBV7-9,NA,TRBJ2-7,TGTGCCAGCAGCCTAGTTATGGTTAGGAGGACAGTTGCTTACGAGCAGTACTTC,CASSLVMVRRTVAYEQYF